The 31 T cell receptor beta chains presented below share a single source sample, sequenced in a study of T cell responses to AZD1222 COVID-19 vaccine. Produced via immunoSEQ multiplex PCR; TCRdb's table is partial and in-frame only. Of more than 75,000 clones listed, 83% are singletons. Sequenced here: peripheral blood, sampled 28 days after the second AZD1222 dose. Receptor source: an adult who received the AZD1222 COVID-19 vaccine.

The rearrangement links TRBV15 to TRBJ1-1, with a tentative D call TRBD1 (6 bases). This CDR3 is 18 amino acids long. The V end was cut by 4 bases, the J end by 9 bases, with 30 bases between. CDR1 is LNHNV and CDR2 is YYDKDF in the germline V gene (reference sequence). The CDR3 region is CATSNYRGAPQGPYQAFF. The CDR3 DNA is TGTGCCACCAGCAACTATAGGGGGGCCCCGCAAGGTCCCTATCAAGCTTTCTTT.

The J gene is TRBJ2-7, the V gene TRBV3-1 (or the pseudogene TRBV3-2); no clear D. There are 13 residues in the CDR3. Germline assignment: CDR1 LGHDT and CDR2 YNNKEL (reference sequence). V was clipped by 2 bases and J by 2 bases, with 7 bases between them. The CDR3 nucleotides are TGTGCCAGCAGCCAACCTCAGGCCTACGAGCAGTACTTC. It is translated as CASSQPQAYEQYF.

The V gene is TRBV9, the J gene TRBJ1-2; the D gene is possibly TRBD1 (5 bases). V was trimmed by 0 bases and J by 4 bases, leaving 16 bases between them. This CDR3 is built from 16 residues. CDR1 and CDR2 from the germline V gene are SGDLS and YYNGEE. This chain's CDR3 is CASSVVPGPLAYGYTF. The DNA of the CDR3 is TGTGCCAGCAGCGTAGTTCCGGGACCCCTGGCCTATGGCTACACCTTC. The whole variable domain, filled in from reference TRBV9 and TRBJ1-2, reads DSGVTQTPKHLITATGQRVTLRCSPRSGDLSVYWYQQSLDQGLQFLIQYYNGEERAKGNILERFSAQQFPDLHSELNLSSLELGDSALYFCASSVVPGPLAYGYTFGSGTRLTVV.

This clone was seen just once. CDR3 protein: CASTSGGAGSTEAFF. DNA for the CDR3: TGTGCCAGCACCTCTGGTGGGGCAGGCAGCACTGAAGCTTTCTTT. The chain employs TRBV28 and TRBJ1-1; maybe TRBD1 (5 bases). V was clipped by 7 bases and J by 4 bases, with 19 bases between them. From germline, CDR1 is MDHEN and CDR2 SYDVKM. The CDR3 loop spans 15 amino acids.

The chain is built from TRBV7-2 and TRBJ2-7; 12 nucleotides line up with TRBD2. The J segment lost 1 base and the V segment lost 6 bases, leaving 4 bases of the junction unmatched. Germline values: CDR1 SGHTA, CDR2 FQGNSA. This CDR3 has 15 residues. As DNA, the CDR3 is TGTGCCAGCAGTCCTAGCGGGAGGGCGTCCTACGAGCAGTACTTC. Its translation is CASSPSGRASYEQYF.

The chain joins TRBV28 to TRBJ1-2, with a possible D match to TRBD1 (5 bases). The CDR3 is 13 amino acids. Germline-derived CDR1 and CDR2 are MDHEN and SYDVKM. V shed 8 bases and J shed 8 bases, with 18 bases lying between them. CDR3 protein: CASGGGTINGYTF. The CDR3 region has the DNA TGTGCCAGCGGGGGAGGGACTATTAACGGCTACACCTTC.

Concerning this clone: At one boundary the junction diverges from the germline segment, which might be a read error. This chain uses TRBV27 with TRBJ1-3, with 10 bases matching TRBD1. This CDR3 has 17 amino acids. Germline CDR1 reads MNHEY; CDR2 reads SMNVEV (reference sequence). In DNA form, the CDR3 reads TGTGCCAGCAGTTTATATGGGGGACCGGGACAGGGGATTGCGAAGGGCTTT. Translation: CASSLYGGPGQGIAKGF.

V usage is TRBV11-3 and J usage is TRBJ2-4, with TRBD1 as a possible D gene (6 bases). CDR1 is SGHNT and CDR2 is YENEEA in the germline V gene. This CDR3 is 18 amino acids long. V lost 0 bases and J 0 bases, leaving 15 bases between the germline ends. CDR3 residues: CASSLDTGFFPAKNIQYF. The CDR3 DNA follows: TGTGCCAGCAGCTTAGATACAGGGTTCTTTCCAGCCAAAAACATTCAGTACTTC.

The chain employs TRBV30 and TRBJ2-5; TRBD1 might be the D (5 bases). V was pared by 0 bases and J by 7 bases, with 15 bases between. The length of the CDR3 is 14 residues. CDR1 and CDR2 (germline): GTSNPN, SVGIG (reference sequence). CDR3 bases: TGTGCCTGGAGTGTAAGAACAGGCCCAAGGACCCAGTACTTC. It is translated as CAWSVRTGPRTQYF. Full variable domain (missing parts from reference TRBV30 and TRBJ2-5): SQTIHQWPATLVQPVGSPLSLECTVEGTSNPNLYWYRQAAGRGLQLLFYSVGIGQISSEVPQNLSASRPQDRQFILSSKKLLLSDSGFYLCAWSVRTGPRTQYFGPGTRLLVL.

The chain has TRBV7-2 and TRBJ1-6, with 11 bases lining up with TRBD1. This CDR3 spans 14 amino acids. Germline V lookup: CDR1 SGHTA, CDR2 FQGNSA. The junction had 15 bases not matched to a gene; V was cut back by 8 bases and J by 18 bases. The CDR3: CASQRTGGARTHHF. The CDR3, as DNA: TGTGCCAGCCAGAGGACAGGGGGCGCAAGAACGCACCACTTT.

The CDR3 DNA reads as TGTGCCAGCAGCTTTTCCCCGGGTACGCAGTACGAGCAGTACTTC. It is translated as CASSFSPGTQYEQYF. The gene calls are TRBV7-3 and TRBJ2-7, with D hard to call. This CDR3 region has 15 residues. Germline CDR1 is SGHTA and CDR2 is FQGTGA. Trimming stripped 3 bases from V and 4 bases from J, with 16 bases between.

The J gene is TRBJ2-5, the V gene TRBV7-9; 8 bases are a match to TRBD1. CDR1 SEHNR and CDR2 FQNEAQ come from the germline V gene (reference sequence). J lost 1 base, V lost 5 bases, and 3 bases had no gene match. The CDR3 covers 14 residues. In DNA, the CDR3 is TGTGCCAGCAGCGATGACAGGGGCCAAGAGACCCAGTACTTC. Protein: CASSDDRGQETQYF.

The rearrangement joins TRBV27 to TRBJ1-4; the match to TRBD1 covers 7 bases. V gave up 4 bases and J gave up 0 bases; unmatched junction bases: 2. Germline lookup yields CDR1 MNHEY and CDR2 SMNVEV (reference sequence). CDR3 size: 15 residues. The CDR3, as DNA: TGTGCCAGCAGTTCCAGGGGGGCAACTAATGAAAAACTGTTTTTT. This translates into CASSSRGATNEKLFF.

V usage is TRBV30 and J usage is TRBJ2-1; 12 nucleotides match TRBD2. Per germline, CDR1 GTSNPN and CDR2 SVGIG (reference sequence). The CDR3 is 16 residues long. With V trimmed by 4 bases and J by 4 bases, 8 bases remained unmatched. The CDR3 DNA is TGTGCCTGGAACACGGGGACTAGCGGGCTGTACAATGAGCAGTTCTTC. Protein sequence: CAWNTGTSGLYNEQFF.

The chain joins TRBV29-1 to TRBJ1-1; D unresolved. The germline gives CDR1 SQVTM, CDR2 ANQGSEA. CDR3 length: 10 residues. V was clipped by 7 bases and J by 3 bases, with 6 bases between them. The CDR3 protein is CSGRDTEAFF. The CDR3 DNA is TGCAGCGGGCGGGACACTGAAGCTTTCTTT.

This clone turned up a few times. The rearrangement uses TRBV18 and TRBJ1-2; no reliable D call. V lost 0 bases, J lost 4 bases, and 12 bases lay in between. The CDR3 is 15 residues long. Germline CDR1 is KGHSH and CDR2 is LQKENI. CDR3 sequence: CASSPPGIQIYGYTF. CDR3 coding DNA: TGTGCCAGCTCACCACCGGGTATCCAGATCTATGGCTACACCTTC.

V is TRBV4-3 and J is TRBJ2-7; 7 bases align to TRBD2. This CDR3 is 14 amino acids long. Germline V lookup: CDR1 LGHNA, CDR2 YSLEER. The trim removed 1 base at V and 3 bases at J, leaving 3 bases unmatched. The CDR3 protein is CASSQGGGGYEQYF. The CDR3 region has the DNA TGCGCCAGCAGCCAAGGGGGCGGGGGCTACGAGCAGTACTTC.

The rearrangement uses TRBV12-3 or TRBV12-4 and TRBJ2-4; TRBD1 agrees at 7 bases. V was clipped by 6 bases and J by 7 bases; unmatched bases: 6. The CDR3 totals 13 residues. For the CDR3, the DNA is TGTGCCAGCAGCACCGGGACAGCCAACATTCAGTACTTC. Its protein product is CASSTGTANIQYF.

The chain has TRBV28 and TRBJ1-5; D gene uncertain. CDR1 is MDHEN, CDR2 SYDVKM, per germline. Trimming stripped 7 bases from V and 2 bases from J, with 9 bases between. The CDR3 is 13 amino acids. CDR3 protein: CASKTGGNQPQHF. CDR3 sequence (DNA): TGTGCCAGCAAAACCGGGGGCAATCAGCCCCAGCATTTT.

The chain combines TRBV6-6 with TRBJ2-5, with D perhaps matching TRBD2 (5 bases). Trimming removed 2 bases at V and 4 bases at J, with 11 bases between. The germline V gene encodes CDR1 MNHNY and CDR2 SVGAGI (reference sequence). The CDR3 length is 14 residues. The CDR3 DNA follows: TGTGCCAGCAGTTACCATAGCGAGGGAGAGACCCAGTACTTC. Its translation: CASSYHSEGETQYF.

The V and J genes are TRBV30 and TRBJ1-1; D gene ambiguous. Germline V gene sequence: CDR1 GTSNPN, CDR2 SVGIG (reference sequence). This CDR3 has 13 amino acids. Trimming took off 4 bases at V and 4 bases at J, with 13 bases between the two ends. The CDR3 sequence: CAWNSGLGTEAFF. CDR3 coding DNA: TGTGCCTGGAACTCCGGGTTGGGCACTGAAGCTTTCTTT. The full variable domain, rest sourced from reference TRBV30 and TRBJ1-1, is SQTIHQWPATLVQPVGSPLSLECTVEGTSNPNLYWYRQAAGRGLQLLFYSVGIGQISSEVPQNLSASRPQDRQFILSSKKLLLSDSGFYLCAWNSGLGTEAFFGQGTRLTVV.

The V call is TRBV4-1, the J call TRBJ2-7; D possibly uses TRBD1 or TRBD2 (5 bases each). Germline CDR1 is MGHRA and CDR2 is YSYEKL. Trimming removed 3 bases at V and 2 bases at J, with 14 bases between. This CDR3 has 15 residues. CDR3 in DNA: TGCGCCAGCAGCCACGGGGAAAAGGGACCCTACGAGCAGTACTTC. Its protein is CASSHGEKGPYEQYF.

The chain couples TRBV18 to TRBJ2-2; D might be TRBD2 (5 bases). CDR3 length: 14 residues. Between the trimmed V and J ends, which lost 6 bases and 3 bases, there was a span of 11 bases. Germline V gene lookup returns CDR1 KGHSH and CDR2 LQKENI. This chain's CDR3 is CASSPGVHTGELFF. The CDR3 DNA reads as TGTGCCAGCTCCCCCGGGGTCCACACCGGGGAGCTGTTTTTT. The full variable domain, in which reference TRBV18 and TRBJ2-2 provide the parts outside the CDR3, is NAGVMQNPRHLVRRRGQEARLRCSPMKGHSHVYWYRQLPEEGLKFMVYLQKENIIDESGMPKERFSAEFPKEGPSILRIQQVVRGDSAAYFCASSPGVHTGELFFGEGSRLTVL.

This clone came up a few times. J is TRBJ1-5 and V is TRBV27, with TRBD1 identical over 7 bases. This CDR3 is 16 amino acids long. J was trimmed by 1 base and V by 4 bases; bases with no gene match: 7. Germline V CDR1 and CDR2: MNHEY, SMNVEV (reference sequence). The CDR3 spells CASSSVQGISNQPQHF. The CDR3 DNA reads TGTGCCAGCAGTTCAGTACAGGGGATAAGCAATCAGCCCCAGCATTTT.

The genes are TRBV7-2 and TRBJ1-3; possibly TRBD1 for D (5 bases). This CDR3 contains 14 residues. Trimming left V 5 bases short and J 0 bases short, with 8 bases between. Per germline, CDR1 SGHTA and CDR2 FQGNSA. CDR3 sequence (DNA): TGTGCCAGCAGCCGCGACAGCTCTGGAAACACCATATATTTT. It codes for CASSRDSSGNTIYF.

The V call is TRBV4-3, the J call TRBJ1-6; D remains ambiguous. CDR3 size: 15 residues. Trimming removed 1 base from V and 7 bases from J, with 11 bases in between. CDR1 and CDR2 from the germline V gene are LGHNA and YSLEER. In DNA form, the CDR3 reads TGCGCCAGCAGCCAAGTGAGGGCCTTCAATTCACCCCTCCACTTT. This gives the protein CASSQVRAFNSPLHF.

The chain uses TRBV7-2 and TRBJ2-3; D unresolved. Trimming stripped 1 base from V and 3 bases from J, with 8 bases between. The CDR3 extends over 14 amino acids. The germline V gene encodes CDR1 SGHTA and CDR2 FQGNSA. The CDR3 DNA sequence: TGTGCCAGCAGCTTAGGTGGTGTTACAGATACGCAGTATTTT. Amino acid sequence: CASSLGGVTDTQYF.

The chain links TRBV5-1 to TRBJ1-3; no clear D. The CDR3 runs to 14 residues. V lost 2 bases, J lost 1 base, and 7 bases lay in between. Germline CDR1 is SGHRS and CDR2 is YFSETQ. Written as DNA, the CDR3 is TGCGCCAGCAGCTTAGCGGGGTCTGGAAACACCATATATTTT. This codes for CASSLAGSGNTIYF.

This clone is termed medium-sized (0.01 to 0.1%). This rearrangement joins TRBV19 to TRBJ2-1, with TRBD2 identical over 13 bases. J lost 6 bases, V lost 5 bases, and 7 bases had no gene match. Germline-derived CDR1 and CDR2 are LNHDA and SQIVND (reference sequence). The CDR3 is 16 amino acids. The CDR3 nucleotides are TGTGCCAGTAGTTCAGGACTAGCGGGAGCCCGCAATGAGCAGTTCTTC. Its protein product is CASSSGLAGARNEQFF.

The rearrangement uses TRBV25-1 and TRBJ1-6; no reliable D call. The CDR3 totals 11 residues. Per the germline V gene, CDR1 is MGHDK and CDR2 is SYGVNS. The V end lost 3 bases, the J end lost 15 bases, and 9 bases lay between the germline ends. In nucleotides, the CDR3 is TGTGCCAGCAGTGACGGACTGGTCCTCCACTTT. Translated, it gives CASSDGLVLHF.

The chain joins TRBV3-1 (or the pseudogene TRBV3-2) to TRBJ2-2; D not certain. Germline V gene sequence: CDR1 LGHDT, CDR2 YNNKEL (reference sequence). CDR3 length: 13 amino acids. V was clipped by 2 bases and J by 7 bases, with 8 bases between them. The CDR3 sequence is CASSQKTGGELFF. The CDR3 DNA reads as TGTGCCAGCAGCCAAAAAACGGGCGGGGAGCTGTTTTTT.